This TCR beta chain was identified during a study of molecular identifiers for immune sequencing clone quantification. Study conclusions and caveats: One cell's worth of spiked Jurkat TCR RNA was reportedly detectable among one million naive cells.

It was from around 18,000 to 910,000 sorted cells, with 10%, 30% or 50% RNA, that naive CD8 libraries came. CDR1 and CDR2 from the germline V gene are DFQATT and SNEGSKA (reference sequence). CDR3 length: 15 amino acids. Between the trimmed V and J ends, which lost 4 bases and 8 bases, there was a span of 22 bases. Methods described previously, with TCR primers listed, were used for bulk TCR libraries. TCRdb recomputed calls from the PCR reads with MiXCR, one row per CDR3 protein. The sample yields approximately 97,000 distinct CDR3 sequences, more than 20% seen once. As to this clonotype: Its antigen is still unknown.

The chain carries TRBV20-1 and TRBJ2-3; TRBD1 is a possible D gene (5 bases). The sample comprised naive CD8+ T cells from blood, with Jurkat cell RNA spiked in. Noted subset: FACS-sorted CD8+CD4-CCR7+CD45RA+ naive T cells. The clonotype was recovered from a human donor in good health. Some libraries in this study had Jurkat cell RNA spiked in. The CDR3 region is CSANPQGIAPGTQYF. DNA for the CDR3: TGCAGTGCTAACCCCCAGGGAATTGCCCCAGGTACGCAGTATTTT.